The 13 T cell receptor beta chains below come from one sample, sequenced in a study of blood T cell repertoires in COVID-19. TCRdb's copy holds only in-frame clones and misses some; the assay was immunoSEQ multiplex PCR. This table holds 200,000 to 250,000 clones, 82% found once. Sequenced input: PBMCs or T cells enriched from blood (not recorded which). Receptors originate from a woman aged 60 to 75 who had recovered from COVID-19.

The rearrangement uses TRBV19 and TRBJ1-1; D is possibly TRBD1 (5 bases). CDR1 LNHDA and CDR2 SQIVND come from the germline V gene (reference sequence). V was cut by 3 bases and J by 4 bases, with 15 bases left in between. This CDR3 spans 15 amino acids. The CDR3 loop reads CASSMDPGEATEAFF. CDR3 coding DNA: TGTGCCAGTAGTATGGATCCGGGGGAGGCCACTGAAGCTTTCTTT. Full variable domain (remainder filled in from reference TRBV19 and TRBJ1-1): DGGITQSPKYLFRKEGQNVTLSCEQNLNHDAMYWYRQDPGQGLRLIYYSQIVNDFQKGDIAEGYSVSREKKESFPLTVTSAQKNPTAFYLCASSMDPGEATEAFFGQGTRLTVV.

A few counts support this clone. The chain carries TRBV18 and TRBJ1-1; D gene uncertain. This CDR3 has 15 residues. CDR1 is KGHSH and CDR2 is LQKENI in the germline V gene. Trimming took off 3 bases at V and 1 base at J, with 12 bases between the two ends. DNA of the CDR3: TGTGCCAGCTCACCTTTAGACTCCCCGAACACTGAAGCTTTCTTT. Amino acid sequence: CASSPLDSPNTEAFF. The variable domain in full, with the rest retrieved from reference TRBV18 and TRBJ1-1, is NAGVMQNPRHLVRRRGQEARLRCSPMKGHSHVYWYRQLPEEGLKFMVYLQKENIIDESGMPKERFSAEFPKEGPSILRIQQVVRGDSAAYFCASSPLDSPNTEAFFGQGTRLTVV.

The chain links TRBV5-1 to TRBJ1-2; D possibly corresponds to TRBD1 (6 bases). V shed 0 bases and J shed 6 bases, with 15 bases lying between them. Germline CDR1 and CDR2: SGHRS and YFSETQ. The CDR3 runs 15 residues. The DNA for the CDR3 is TGCGCCAGCAGCTTGGGGGATTCAGGGGCGGATGGCTACACCTTC. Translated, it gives CASSLGDSGADGYTF.

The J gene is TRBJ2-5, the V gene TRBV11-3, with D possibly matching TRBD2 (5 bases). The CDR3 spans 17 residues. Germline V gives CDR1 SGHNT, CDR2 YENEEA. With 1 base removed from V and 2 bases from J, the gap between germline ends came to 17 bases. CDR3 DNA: TGTGCCAGCAGCTTAGGTCTTGCGGGCGTAAAACAAGAGACCCAGTACTTC. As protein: CASSLGLAGVKQETQYF.

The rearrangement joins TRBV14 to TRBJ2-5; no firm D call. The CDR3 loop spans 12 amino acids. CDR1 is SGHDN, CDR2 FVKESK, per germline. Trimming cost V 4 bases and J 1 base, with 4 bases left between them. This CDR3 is CASSRLQETQYF. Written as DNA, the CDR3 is TGTGCCAGCAGCCGACTCCAAGAGACCCAGTACTTC. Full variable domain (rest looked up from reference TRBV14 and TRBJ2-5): EAGVTQFPSHSVIEKGQTVTLRCDPISGHDNLYWYRRVMGKEIKFLLHFVKESKQDESGMPNNRFLAERTGGTYSTLKVQPAELEDSGVYFCASSRLQETQYFGPGTRLLVL.

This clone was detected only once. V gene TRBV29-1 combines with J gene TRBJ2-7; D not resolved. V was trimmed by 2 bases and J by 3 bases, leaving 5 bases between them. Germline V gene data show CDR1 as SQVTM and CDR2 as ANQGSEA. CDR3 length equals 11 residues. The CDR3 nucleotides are TGCAGCGTTGAATCGAGCTACGAGCAGTACTTC. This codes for CSVESSYEQYF.

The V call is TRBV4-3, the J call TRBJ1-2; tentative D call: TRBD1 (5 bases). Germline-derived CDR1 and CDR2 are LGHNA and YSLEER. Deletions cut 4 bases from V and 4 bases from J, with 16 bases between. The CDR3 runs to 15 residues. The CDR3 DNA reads TGCGCCAGCAGCCCTTTGGGGCAGGGAAGCTATGGCTACACCTTC. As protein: CASSPLGQGSYGYTF.

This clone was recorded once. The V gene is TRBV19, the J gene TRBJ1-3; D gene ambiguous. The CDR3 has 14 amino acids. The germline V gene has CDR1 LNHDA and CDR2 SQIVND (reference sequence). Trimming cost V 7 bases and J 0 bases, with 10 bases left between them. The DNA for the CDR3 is TGTGCCAGTAAGGAGAACCGCTCTGGAAACACCATATATTTT. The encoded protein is CASKENRSGNTIYF. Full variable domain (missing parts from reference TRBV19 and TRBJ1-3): DGGITQSPKYLFRKEGQNVTLSCEQNLNHDAMYWYRQDPGQGLRLIYYSQIVNDFQKGDIAEGYSVSREKKESFPLTVTSAQKNPTAFYLCASKENRSGNTIYFGEGSWLTVV.

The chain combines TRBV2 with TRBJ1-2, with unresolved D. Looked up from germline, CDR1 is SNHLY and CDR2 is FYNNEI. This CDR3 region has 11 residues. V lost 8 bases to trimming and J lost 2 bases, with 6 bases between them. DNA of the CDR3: TGTGCCAGCGCACACAACTATGGCTACACCTTC. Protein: CASAHNYGYTF.

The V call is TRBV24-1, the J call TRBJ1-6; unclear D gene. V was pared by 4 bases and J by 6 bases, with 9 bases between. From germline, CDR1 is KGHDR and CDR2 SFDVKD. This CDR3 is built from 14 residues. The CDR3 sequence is CATSEPQVNSPLHF. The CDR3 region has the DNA TGTGCCACCAGTGAACCCCAGGTTAATTCACCCCTCCACTTT.

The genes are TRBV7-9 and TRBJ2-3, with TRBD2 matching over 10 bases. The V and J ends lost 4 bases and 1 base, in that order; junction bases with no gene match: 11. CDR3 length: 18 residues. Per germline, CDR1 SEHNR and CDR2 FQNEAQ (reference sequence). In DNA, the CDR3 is TGTGCCAGCAGCTCCATTTTAGCGGGAGGAACTGGCACAGATACGCAGTATTTT. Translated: CASSSILAGGTGTDTQYF. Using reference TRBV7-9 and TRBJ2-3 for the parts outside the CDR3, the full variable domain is DTGVSQNPRHKITKRGQNVTFRCDPISEHNRLYWYRQTLGQGPEFLTYFQNEAQLEKSRLLSDRFSAERPKGSFSTLEIQRTEQGDSAMYLCASSSILAGGTGTDTQYFGPGTRLTVL.

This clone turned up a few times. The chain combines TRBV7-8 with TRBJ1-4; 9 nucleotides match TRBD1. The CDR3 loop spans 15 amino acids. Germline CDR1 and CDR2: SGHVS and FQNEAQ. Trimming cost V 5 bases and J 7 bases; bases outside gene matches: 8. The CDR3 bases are TGTGCCAGCAGCCTGGGGACAGGGCGAAGTGAAAAACTGTTTTTT. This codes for CASSLGTGRSEKLFF. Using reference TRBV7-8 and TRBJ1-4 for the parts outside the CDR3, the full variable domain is GAGVSQSPRYKVAKRGQDVALRCDPISGHVSLFWYQQALGQGPEFLTYFQNEAQLDKSGLPSDRFFAERPEGSVSTLKIQRTQQEDSAVYLCASSLGTGRSEKLFFGSGTQLSVL.

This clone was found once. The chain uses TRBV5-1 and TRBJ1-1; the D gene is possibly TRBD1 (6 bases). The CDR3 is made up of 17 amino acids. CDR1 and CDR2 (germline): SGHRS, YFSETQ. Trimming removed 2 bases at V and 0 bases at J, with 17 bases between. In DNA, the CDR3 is TGCGCCAGCAGCTTAGATGGTCAGGGGTCGATGAACACTGAAGCTTTCTTT. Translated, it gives CASSLDGQGSMNTEAFF.